The sample holds one count of the clone carrying this TCR beta chain. Its antigen remains unidentified. V lost 4 bases and J lost 1, with 8 bases in between. The CDR3 extends over 13 amino acids. The germline gives CDR1 SGHRS, CDR2 YFSETQ. The protocol was immunoSEQ multiplex PCR, while the TCRdb copy is restricted to in-frame clones and leaves out a portion. The profile covers 70,000 or so clones, with 80% to 95% appearing a single time and 2% to 2.5% taken by the ten largest. This sample was taken from a study of lymphopenia after photon versus proton radiotherapy. Whole-study results and caveats: Proton therapy kept repertoires fairly stable, unlike photons, which gained effector/memory cells. Survival link was tested only in deceased patients; proton benefit remains a possibility.

This clonotype was sampled from a woman aged 40 to 55 with cholangiocarcinoma. The chain couples TRBV5-1 to TRBJ1-1, with unresolved D. Specimen: peripheral blood, collected from a patient treated with photon-based radiotherapy. CDR3 amino acids: CASSHTANTEAFF. The CDR3 nucleotides are TGCGCCAGCAGCCATACAGCGAACACTGAAGCTTTCTTT. Combining the CDR3 with reference TRBV5-1 and TRBJ1-1 gives the whole variable domain KAGVTQTPRYLIKTRGQQVTLSCSPISGHRSVSWYQQTPGQGLQFLFEYFSETQRNKGNFPGRFSGRQFSNSRSEMNVSTLELGDSALYLCASSHTANTEAFFGQGTRLTVV.